The 27 T cell receptor beta chains presented below share a single source sample, sequenced in a study of shared clonotypes between healthy human individuals. Clones were sequenced by immunoSEQ multiplex PCR, and TCRdb holds only the in-frame ones, with some missing. The table records about 490,000 clones, about 80% of them present only once. The sequenced sample was PBMCs. The receptor source for this set is a woman between 40 and 50 years old in good health. Some clones in this sample may be carry-over from other donors' samples.

The chain links TRBV9 to TRBJ2-1; weak D call: TRBD1 (5 bases). The CDR3 totals 16 residues. Germline V gene sequence: CDR1 SGDLS, CDR2 YYNGEE. Trimming left V 0 bases short and J 2 bases short, with 12 bases between. CDR3 sequence reads: CASSVGVDKTYNEQFF. CDR3 bases: TGTGCCAGCAGCGTAGGAGTGGACAAGACCTACAATGAGCAGTTCTTC.

This clone was seen a single time. The chain links TRBV7-8 to TRBJ2-6; 9 bases fit TRBD2. From germline, CDR1 is SGHVS and CDR2 FQNEAQ. CDR3 size: 17 residues. Trimming at V came to 3 bases and at J to 0 bases, leaving 3 bases not matched to a gene. The CDR3 nucleotides read TGTGCCAGCAGCTTCGTAGCGGGGGACTCTGGGGCCAACGTCCTGACTTTC. Amino acids: CASSFVAGDSGANVLTF.

The gene calls are TRBV4-1 and TRBJ1-5; D gene uncertain. The CDR3 runs 14 residues. In germline, CDR1 is MGHRA, CDR2 YSYEKL. Trimming left V 0 bases short and J 10 bases short, with 13 bases between. Here the CDR3 reads CASSQDRQQFPQHF. The CDR3 DNA reads as TGCGCCAGCAGCCAAGACCGACAACAGTTCCCCCAGCATTTT.

The DNA of the CDR3 is TGCGCCAGCAGCCAAGGCGTGCAGAACCCCGTAAACACTGAAGCTTTCTTT. Residues: CASSQGVQNPVNTEAFF. The chain carries TRBV4-1 and TRBJ1-1; D is undetermined. V was cut by 1 base and J by 2 bases, with 17 bases left in between. This CDR3 is 17 amino acids long. Germline V gene data show CDR1 as MGHRA and CDR2 as YSYEKL.

This clone was detected a few times. CDR3 loop: CASRSTGNTDTQYF. The CDR3 region has the DNA TGTGCCAGCAGGTCGACAGGGAACACAGATACGCAGTATTTT. The chain recombines TRBV6-1 with TRBJ2-3, with 7 bases lining up with TRBD1. This CDR3 comprises 14 residues. The germline gives CDR1 MNHNS, CDR2 SASEGT. The junction had 5 bases not matched to a gene; V was cut back by 6 bases and J by 2 bases.

The CDR3 is CATEQGSTDTQYF. The CDR3 DNA is TGTGCCACCGAGCAGGGTAGCACAGATACGCAGTATTTT. The V and J genes are TRBV2 and TRBJ2-3; perhaps TRBD1 as D (5 bases). V was cut by 10 bases and J by 0 bases, with 11 bases left in between. The V gene's germline CDR1 is SNHLY and CDR2 FYNNEI. The CDR3 sequence is 13 residues long.

This clone was seen ten or more times. Other DNA sequences of this sample code for an identical CDR3. The DNA for the CDR3 is TGTGCCAGCAGCTTAGATAGGGCCACCGGGGAGCTGTTTTTT. Protein product: CASSLDRATGELFF. The chain is built from TRBV11-2 and TRBJ2-2; no reliable D call. CDR1 and CDR2 (germline): SGHAT, FQNNGV. This CDR3 spans 14 amino acids. V lost 0 bases to trimming and J lost 4 bases, with 6 bases between them.

The J gene is TRBJ2-3, the V gene TRBV6-5; weak D call: TRBD2 (5 bases). CDR1 and CDR2 from the germline V gene are MNHEY and SVGAGI. V was pared by 0 bases and J by 0 bases, with 7 bases between. The CDR3 has 15 amino acids. CDR3 amino acids: CASSYSGSSTDTQYF. The DNA for the CDR3 is TGTGCCAGCAGTTACTCTGGGAGTAGCACAGATACGCAGTATTTT.

This chain joins TRBV7-9 and TRBJ2-1, with 7 bases identical to TRBD1. The ends lost 1 base at V and 4 bases at J; junction bases unmatched: 10. The CDR3 extends over 17 amino acids. Looked up from germline, CDR1 is SEHNR and CDR2 is FQNEAQ (reference sequence). CDR3 bases: TGTGCCAGCAGCTTAGAACAAGGGGGCTGGGGTTACAATGAGCAGTTCTTC. This codes for CASSLEQGGWGYNEQFF.

This chain links TRBV7-6 with TRBJ1-5; 10 bases are shared with TRBD1. The germline gives CDR1 SGHVS, CDR2 FNYEAQ. With 5 bases clipped from V and 4 bases from J, the junction kept 5 bases outside the gene matches. The CDR3 is 15 residues long. As DNA, the CDR3 is TGTGCCAGCAGCCCGGGACAGGGGAGGAATCAGCCCCAGCATTTT. It encodes CASSPGQGRNQPQHF.

The chain employs TRBV5-1 and TRBJ2-7; TRBD1 matches 8 bases. CDR1 is SGHRS and CDR2 is YFSETQ in the germline V gene. V shed 4 bases and J 6 bases; nucleotides not matched to a gene: 6. There are 13 residues in the CDR3. CDR3 bases: TGCGCCAGCAGCCCCGGGACAGGACGCGAGCAGTACTTC. This translates into CASSPGTGREQYF.

The sample holds many counts of this clone. The rearrangement links TRBV2 to TRBJ2-1; maybe TRBD1 (5 bases). Germline V gene data show CDR1 as SNHLY and CDR2 as FYNNEI. The CDR3 covers 14 residues. Trimming removed 4 bases at V and 7 bases at J, with 14 bases between. The CDR3 sequence: CASSVWQGSNEQFF. The CDR3 DNA follows: TGTGCCAGCAGTGTTTGGCAGGGATCGAATGAGCAGTTCTTC.

This clone was seen more than once but under ten times. The gene calls are TRBV27 and TRBJ2-7; maybe TRBD2 (6 bases). Germline CDR1 MNHEY, CDR2 SMNVEV (reference sequence). The CDR3 runs 14 residues. The V and J ends lost 10 bases and 3 bases respectively, with 19 bases between them. The CDR3 sequence: CANPPGLKHYEQYF. For the CDR3, the DNA is TGTGCCAACCCCCCGGGACTGAAACACTACGAGCAGTACTTC.

This sequence joins TRBV7-9 and TRBJ2-1; D gene ambiguous. CDR1 and CDR2 from the germline V gene are SEHNR and FQNEAQ (reference sequence). There are 17 residues in the CDR3. Trimming removed 0 bases from V and 2 bases from J, with 14 bases in between. DNA for the CDR3: TGTGCCAGCAGCTTAGCGCTGGCATATAACGCCTACAATGAGCAGTTCTTC. It encodes CASSLALAYNAYNEQFF. Based on the CDR3 plus reference TRBV7-9 and TRBJ2-1, the full variable domain is DTGVSQNPRHKITKRGQNVTFRCDPISEHNRLYWYRQTLGQGPEFLTYFQNEAQLEKSRLLSDRFSAERPKGSFSTLEIQRTEQGDSAMYLCASSLALAYNAYNEQFFGPGTRLTVL.

The rearrangement uses TRBV6-9 and TRBJ2-7, with 10 bases identical to TRBD1. V was pared by 6 bases and J by 3 bases, with 20 bases of the junction left unmatched. The germline V gene encodes CDR1 MNHGY and CDR2 SVAAGI. The CDR3 is 19 amino acids. The CDR3 DNA follows: TGTGCCAGCAGGCCCCCGTGTGGGACAGGGGCGAACCCCAGCTACGAGCAGTACTTC. It yields the protein CASRPPCGTGANPSYEQYF.

The V and J genes are TRBV6-6 and TRBJ2-5; 7 bases line up with TRBD2. CDR3 length equals 14 residues. Germline values: CDR1 MNHNY, CDR2 SVGAGI (reference sequence). V was clipped by 5 bases and J by 6 bases; unmatched bases: 9. The CDR3 here is CASSGRLAVKTQYF. The CDR3 DNA sequence: TGTGCCAGCAGTGGACGACTAGCTGTCAAGACCCAGTACTTC.

The chain combines TRBV19 with TRBJ2-4, with D perhaps matching TRBD2 (5 bases). Germline CDR1 reads LNHDA; CDR2 reads SQIVND (reference sequence). V lost 4 bases and J 1 base, leaving 14 bases between the germline ends. This CDR3 is built from 16 residues. The chain's CDR3 is CASSTIASIAKNIQYF. The CDR3 region has the DNA TGTGCCAGTAGTACGATAGCGAGTATTGCCAAAAACATTCAGTACTTC. Variable domain in full (rest from reference TRBV19 and TRBJ2-4): DGGITQSPKYLFRKEGQNVTLSCEQNLNHDAMYWYRQDPGQGLRLIYYSQIVNDFQKGDIAEGYSVSREKKESFPLTVTSAQKNPTAFYLCASSTIASIAKNIQYFGAGTRLSVL.

The V and J genes are TRBV18 and TRBJ2-1; 12 nucleotides agree with TRBD1. The CDR3 runs 15 residues. Germline V lookup: CDR1 KGHSH, CDR2 LQKENI. V lost 5 bases and J lost 7; bases outside the gene matches: 6. In DNA form, the CDR3 reads TGTGCCAGCTCATCCGGGACAGGGGGCTTAAATGAGCAGTTCTTC. It specifies CASSSGTGGLNEQFF.

The V gene is TRBV6-5, the J gene TRBJ2-2, with 9 bases that match TRBD1. Per the germline V gene, CDR1 is MNHEY and CDR2 is SVGAGI. The V gene end was trimmed by 5 bases and the J gene end by 3 bases; junction bases not matched to a gene: 1. The CDR3 runs 14 residues. The CDR3 spells CASSRTGDTGELFF. CDR3 sequence (DNA): TGTGCCAGCAGTCGGACAGGGGACACCGGGGAGCTGTTTTTT.

This clone was seen more than once but under ten times. This chain uses TRBV9 with TRBJ2-7; 7 bases are shared with TRBD1. The CDR3 consists of 18 residues. From germline, CDR1 is SGDLS and CDR2 YYNGEE. J lost 2 bases, V lost 3 bases, and 17 bases had no gene match. The CDR3 DNA follows: TGTGCCAGCAGCGCCCGGGACAGAGGTTTTATTGGGCCCTACGAGCAGTACTTC. Translating it yields CASSARDRGFIGPYEQYF.

V and J are TRBV27 and TRBJ2-7; 8 bases map to TRBD1. With 3 bases clipped from V and 3 bases from J, the junction kept 4 bases outside the gene matches. There are 14 residues in the CDR3. Germline-derived CDR1 and CDR2 are MNHEY and SMNVEV (reference sequence). The CDR3 bases are TGTGCCAGCAGTTTTTGGGACAGGCTCTACGAGCAGTACTTC. Protein product: CASSFWDRLYEQYF.

Only a few counts were recorded for this clone. The V gene is TRBV2, the J gene TRBJ1-5, with 10 nucleotides matching TRBD1. CDR1 and CDR2 (germline): SNHLY, FYNNEI. The trim removed 4 bases at V and 7 bases at J, leaving 4 bases unmatched. The CDR3 is made up of 14 amino acids. The chain's CDR3 is CASSGTGGEQPQHF. The CDR3 DNA sequence: TGTGCCAGCAGTGGGACAGGGGGAGAACAGCCCCAGCATTTT.

CDR3 nucleotide sequence: TGTGCCAGCAGCCCCCACCCCGGGGGAACAGGGGCGGTCTATAATTCACCCCTCCACTTT. Its protein product is CASSPHPGGTGAVYNSPLHF. This chain links TRBV4-2 with TRBJ1-6; 7 positions match TRBD1. Trimming cost V 4 bases and J 3 bases; bases outside gene matches: 18. Germline CDR1 reads LGHNA; CDR2 reads YNFKEQ. This CDR3 is built from 20 residues.

The genes are TRBV18 and TRBJ2-5, with D unresolved. Germline CDR1 KGHSH, CDR2 LQKENI. V lost 1 base and J 2 bases, leaving 11 bases between the germline ends. The CDR3 length is 15 residues. The CDR3 spells CASSPRAADQETQYF. The CDR3 region has the DNA TGTGCCAGCTCACCACGAGCCGCAGATCAAGAGACCCAGTACTTC.

V usage is TRBV9 and J usage is TRBJ1-3; 7 bases are shared with TRBD1. Germline V gene data show CDR1 as SGDLS and CDR2 as YYNGEE. The CDR3 is 14 amino acids. The ends lost 3 bases at V and 4 bases at J; junction bases unmatched: 4. The CDR3 protein is CASSARDRGNTIYF. In DNA form, the CDR3 reads TGTGCCAGCAGCGCTCGGGACAGAGGAAACACCATATATTTT.

This clone was counted only a few times. The chain combines TRBV10-3 with TRBJ2-1, with 16 positions matching TRBD2. Germline trimming cut 7 bases from V and 7 bases from J; bases unmatched to any gene: 19. CDR1 is ENHRY, CDR2 SYGVKD, per germline. CDR3 length equals 20 residues. The CDR3 coding sequence is TGTGCCATCACCAAACGGGCGGGACTAGCGGGAGGGGTTCCGAGGAATGAGCAGTTCTTC. Its translation is CAITKRAGLAGGVPRNEQFF.

This clone is a singleton in its sample. This chain uses TRBV23-1 with TRBJ2-7; D may be TRBD1 or TRBD2 (5 bases each). TRBV23-1 is known as an ORF, though its function is uncertain. The CDR3 contains 15 residues. V was trimmed by 6 bases and J by 0 bases, leaving 15 bases between them. CDR3 coding DNA: TGCGCCAGCAGCAAAGTGGGACCTCACTCCTACGAGCAGTACTTC. It codes for CASSKVGPHSYEQYF.